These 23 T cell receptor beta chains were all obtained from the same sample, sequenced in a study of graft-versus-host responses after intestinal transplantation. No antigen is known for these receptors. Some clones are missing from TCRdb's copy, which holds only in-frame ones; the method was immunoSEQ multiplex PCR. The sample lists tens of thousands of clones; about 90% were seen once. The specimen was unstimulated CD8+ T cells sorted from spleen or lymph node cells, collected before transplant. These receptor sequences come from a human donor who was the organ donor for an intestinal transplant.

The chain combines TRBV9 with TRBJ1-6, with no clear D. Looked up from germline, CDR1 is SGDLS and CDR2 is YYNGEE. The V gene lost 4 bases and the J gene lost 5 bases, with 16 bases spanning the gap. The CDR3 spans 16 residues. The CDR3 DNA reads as TGTGCCAGCAGCCCACGGTCGGGGTTTGATAATTCACCCCTCCACTTT. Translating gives CASSPRSGFDNSPLHF.

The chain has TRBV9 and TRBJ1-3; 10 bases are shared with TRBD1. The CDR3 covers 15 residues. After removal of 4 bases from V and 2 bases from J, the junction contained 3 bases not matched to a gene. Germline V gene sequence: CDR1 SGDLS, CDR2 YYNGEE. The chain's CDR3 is CASSTGTGAGNTIYF. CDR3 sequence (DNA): TGTGCCAGCAGCACAGGGACAGGGGCTGGAAACACCATATATTTT.

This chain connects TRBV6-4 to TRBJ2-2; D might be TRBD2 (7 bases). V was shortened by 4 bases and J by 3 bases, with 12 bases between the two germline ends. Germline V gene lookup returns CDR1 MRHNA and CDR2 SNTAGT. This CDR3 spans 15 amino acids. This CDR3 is CASSVAGADTGELFF. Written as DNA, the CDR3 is TGTGCCAGCAGTGTCGCGGGGGCCGACACCGGGGAGCTGTTTTTT.

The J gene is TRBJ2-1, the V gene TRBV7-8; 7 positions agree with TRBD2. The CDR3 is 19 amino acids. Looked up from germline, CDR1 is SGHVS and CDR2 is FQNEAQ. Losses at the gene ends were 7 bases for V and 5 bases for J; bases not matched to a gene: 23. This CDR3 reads CASIQRPSGAFGSDNEQFF. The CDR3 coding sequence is TGTGCCAGCATCCAGAGACCGAGCGGGGCGTTTGGTAGTGACAATGAGCAGTTCTTC.

CDR3 sequence reads: CASSFKTGTIYNEQFF. CDR3 bases: TGTGCCAGCAGCTTTAAAACCGGGACAATCTACAATGAGCAGTTCTTC. The chain links TRBV5-5 to TRBJ2-1; TRBD1 is a possible D gene (6 bases). The CDR3 contains 16 residues. Germline V gene lookup returns CDR1 SGHKS and CDR2 YYEKEE (reference sequence). The germline V and J ends were trimmed by 2 bases and 3 bases, with 15 bases remaining between them. The full variable domain, with the rest looked up from reference TRBV5-5 and TRBJ2-1, is DAGVTQSPTHLIKTRGQQVTLRCSPISGHKSVSWYQQVLGQGPQFIFQYYEKEERGRGNFPDRFSARQFPNYSSELNVNALLLGDSALYLCASSFKTGTIYNEQFFGPGTRLTVL.

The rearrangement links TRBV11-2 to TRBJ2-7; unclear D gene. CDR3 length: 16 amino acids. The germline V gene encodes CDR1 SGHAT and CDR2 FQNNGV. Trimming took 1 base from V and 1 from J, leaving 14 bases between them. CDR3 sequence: CASSLGGASGSYEQYV. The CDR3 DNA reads TGTGCCAGCAGCTTAGGCGGTGCATCCGGATCCTACGAGCAGTACGTC.

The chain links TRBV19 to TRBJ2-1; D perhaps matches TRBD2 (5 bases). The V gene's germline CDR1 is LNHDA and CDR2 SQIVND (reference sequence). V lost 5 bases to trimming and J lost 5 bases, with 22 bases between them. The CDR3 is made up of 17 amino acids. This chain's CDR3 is CASSDKDRENGDNEQFF. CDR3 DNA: TGTGCCAGTAGTGACAAGGACCGGGAAAACGGCGACAATGAGCAGTTCTTC.

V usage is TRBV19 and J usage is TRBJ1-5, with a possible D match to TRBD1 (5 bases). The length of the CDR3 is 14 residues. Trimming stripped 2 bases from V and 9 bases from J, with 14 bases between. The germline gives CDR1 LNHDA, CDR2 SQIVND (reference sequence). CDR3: CASSIQGVGRPQHF. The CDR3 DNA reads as TGTGCCAGTAGTATACAGGGCGTGGGGCGGCCCCAGCATTTT.

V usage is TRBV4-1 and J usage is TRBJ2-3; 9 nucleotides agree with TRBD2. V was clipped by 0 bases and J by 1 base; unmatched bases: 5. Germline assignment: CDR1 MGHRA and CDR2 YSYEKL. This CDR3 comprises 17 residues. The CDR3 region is CASSQDQASGGTDTQYF. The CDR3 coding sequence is TGCGCCAGCAGCCAAGATCAGGCTAGCGGGGGCACAGATACGCAGTATTTT.

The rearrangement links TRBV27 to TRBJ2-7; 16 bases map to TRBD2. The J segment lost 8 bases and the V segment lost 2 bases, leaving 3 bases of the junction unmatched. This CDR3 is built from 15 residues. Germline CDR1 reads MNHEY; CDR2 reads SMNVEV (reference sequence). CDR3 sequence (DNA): TGTGCCAGCAGTTTAGGGACTAGCGGGGGGGATCAGCAGTACGTC. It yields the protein CASSLGTSGGDQQYV.

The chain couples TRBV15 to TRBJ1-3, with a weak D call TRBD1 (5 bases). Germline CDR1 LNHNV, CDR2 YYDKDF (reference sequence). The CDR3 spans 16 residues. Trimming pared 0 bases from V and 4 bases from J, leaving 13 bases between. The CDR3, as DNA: TGTGCCACCAGCAGAGAACGGCCAGGGCCCGGAAACACCATATATTTT. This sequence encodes CATSRERPGPGNTIYF.

The CDR3 region has the DNA TGCGCCAGCAGCTTGGCCCGGGTAAGGTTCTTC. As protein: CASSLARVRFF. This rearrangement joins TRBV5-1 to TRBJ2-1; D unresolved. Trimming pared 0 bases from V and 15 bases from J, leaving 10 bases between. From germline, CDR1 is SGHRS and CDR2 YFSETQ. The CDR3 covers 11 residues.

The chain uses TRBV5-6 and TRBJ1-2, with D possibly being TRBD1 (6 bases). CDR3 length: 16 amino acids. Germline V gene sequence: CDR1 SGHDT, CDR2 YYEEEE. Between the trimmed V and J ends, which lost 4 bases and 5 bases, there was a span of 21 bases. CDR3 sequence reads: CASSKGGPINFYGYTF. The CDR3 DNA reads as TGTGCCAGCAGCAAGGGGGGGCCTATTAATTTTTATGGCTACACCTTC.

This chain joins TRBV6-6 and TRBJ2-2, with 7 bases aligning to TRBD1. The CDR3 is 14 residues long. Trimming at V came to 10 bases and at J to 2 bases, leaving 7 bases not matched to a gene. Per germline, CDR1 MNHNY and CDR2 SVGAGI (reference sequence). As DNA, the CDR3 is TGTGCCATCCCCCGGGACAGAAACACCGGGGAGCTGTTTTTT. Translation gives CAIPRDRNTGELFF.

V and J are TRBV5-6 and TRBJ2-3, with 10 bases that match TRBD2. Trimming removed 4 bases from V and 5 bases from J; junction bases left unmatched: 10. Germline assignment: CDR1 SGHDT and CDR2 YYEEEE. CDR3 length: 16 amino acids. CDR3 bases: TGTGCCAGCAGCCAGAGGGCTAGCGGGGGCCTAGATACGCAGTATTTT. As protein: CASSQRASGGLDTQYF. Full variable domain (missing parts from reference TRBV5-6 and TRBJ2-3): DAGVTQSPTHLIKTRGQQVTLRCSPKSGHDTVSWYQQALGQGPQFIFQYYEEEERQRGNFPDRFSGHQFPNYSSELNVNALLLGDSALYLCASSQRASGGLDTQYFGPGTRLTVL.

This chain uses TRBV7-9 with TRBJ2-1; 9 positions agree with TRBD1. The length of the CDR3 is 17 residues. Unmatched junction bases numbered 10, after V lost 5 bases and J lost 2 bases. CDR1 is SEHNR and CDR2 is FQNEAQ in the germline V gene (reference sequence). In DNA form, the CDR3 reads TGTGCCAGCAGCAACAGTCCGGGACAGGGCCCCTACAATGAGCAGTTCTTC. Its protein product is CASSNSPGQGPYNEQFF.

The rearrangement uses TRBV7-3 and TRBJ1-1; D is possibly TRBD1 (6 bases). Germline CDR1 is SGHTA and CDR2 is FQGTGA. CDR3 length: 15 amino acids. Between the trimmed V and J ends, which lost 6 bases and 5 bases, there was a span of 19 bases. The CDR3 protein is CASSPSGAGVTEAFF. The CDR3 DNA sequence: TGTGCCAGCAGTCCAAGTGGGGCAGGGGTTACTGAAGCTTTCTTT.

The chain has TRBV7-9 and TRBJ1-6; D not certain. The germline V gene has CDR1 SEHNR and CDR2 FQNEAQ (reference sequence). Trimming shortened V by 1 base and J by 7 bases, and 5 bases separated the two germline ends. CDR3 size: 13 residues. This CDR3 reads CASSLGANSPLHF. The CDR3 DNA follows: TGTGCCAGCAGCTTAGGGGCCAATTCACCCCTCCACTTT.

The CDR3 here is CASGTGGLTDTQYF. Written as DNA, the CDR3 is TGTGCCAGCGGCACAGGGGGCTTGACAGATACGCAGTATTTT. The V call is TRBV5-4, the J call TRBJ2-3, with TRBD1 matching 9 bases. Germline V gene sequence: CDR1 SGHNT, CDR2 YYREEE (reference sequence). V shed 7 bases and J 3 bases; nucleotides not matched to a gene: 6. This CDR3 has 14 amino acids.

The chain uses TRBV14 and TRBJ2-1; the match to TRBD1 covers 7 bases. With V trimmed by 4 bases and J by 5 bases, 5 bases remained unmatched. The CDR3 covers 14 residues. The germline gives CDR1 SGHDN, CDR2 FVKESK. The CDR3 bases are TGTGCCAGCAGCCCCCCCAGGGGGAACAATGAGCAGTTCTTC. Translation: CASSPPRGNNEQFF.

CDR3 sequence: CASKITGESYNEQFF. The CDR3 DNA sequence: TGTGCCAGCAAGATAACAGGGGAATCCTACAATGAGCAGTTCTTC. The gene calls are TRBV2 and TRBJ2-1; 7 nucleotides line up with TRBD1. Trimming removed 7 bases from V and 1 base from J; junction bases left unmatched: 7. CDR3 length: 15 residues. CDR1 and CDR2 (germline): SNHLY, FYNNEI.

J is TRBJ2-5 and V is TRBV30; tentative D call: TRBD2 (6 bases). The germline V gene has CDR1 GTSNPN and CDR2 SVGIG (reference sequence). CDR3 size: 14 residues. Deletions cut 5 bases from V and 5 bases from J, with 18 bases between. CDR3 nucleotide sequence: TGTGCCTGGGCCGGGGACTCCCCCGGGGAGACCCAGTACTTC. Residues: CAWAGDSPGETQYF.

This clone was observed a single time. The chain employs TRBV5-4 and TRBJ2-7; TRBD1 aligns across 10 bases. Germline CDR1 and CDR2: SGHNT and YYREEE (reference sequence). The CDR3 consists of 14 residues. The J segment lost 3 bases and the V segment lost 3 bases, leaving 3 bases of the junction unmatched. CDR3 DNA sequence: TGTGCCAGCAGCTGGGACAGGGGTGGCTACGAGCAGTACGTC. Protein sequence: CASSWDRGGYEQYV.